The clone carrying this T cell receptor (beta chain) was observed once. Germline CDR1 is MNHEY and CDR2 is SVGAGI. The V segment lost 2 bases and the J segment 0 bases; nucleotides outside the gene matches: 1. The CDR3 is made up of 16 amino acids. In the original workflow: From reference gene primer amplification, estimates of nucleated cell counts were derived. Measured with immunoSEQ multiplex PCR; TCRdb has only the in-frame clones, and not every one. That table furnishes V, J and clone size, whereas the DNA furnished D and trimming. Of a few hundred thousand clones in the sample, about 91% were seen once. While infection was still active, Seattle patients were enrolled and then followed longitudinally. These data belong to a study of blood T cell repertoires in COVID-19. On the study more broadly: The study drew acute and convalescent COVID-19 samples from the United States, Italy and Spain. From T cells, B-cell-depleted T cells, or PBMCs came the material, which was cDNA or gDNA.

The source of this sequence is a woman younger than 45 with COVID-19, enrolled during active disease. The sample consisted of peripheral blood. This chain uses TRBV6-5 with TRBJ2-2; 9 bases match TRBD1. The CDR3 DNA reads as TGTGCCAGCAGTTACGGGACAGGGTCGAACACCGGGGAGCTGTTTTTT. Amino acids: CASSYGTGSNTGELFF.